These 21 T cell receptor beta chains were all obtained from the same sample, sequenced in a study of blood T cell repertoires in COVID-19. Sequenced by immunoSEQ multiplex PCR; TCRdb stores in-frame clones only, minus some. This repertoire shows 200,000 to 250,000 clones, 87% found once; its top ten account for over 9.5%. Sequenced: peripheral blood. Receptors originate from a woman younger than 35 who had recovered from COVID-19.

V gene TRBV5-6 combines with J gene TRBJ1-3, with a weak D call TRBD1 (5 bases). Germline assignment: CDR1 SGHDT and CDR2 YYEEEE. This CDR3 comprises 14 residues. Trimming took 2 bases from V and 1 from J, leaving 7 bases between them. The CDR3 sequence: CASSFQGSGNTIYF. CDR3 coding DNA: TGTGCCAGCAGCTTCCAGGGTTCTGGAAACACCATATATTTT.

The V and J genes are TRBV3-1 (or the pseudogene TRBV3-2) and TRBJ2-3; 11 nucleotides match TRBD2. The CDR3 totals 15 residues. Germline V gene data show CDR1 as LGHDT and CDR2 as YNNKEL (reference sequence). The junction had 6 bases not matched to a gene; V was cut back by 4 bases and J by 6 bases. CDR3 DNA: TGTGCCAGCAGCCTCGGACTAGCGGGCGGGGATACGCAGTATTTT. It encodes CASSLGLAGGDTQYF.

V gene TRBV19 combines with J gene TRBJ1-1; D possibly corresponds to TRBD1 (6 bases). V gave up 9 bases and J gave up 7 bases, with 21 bases separating them. CDR1 and CDR2 from the germline V gene are LNHDA and SQIVND (reference sequence). This CDR3 spans 14 amino acids. The CDR3 is CASLRGPSGLEAFF. CDR3 in DNA: TGTGCCAGCCTCAGGGGCCCGTCCGGTCTTGAAGCTTTCTTT.

The chain is built from TRBV6-2 or TRBV6-3 and TRBJ2-5, with TRBD2 as a possible D gene (6 bases). V was clipped by 2 bases and J by 5 bases, with 12 bases between them. Germline V gene lookup returns CDR1 MNHEY and CDR2 SVGEGT. The CDR3 is 14 amino acids. Here the CDR3 DNA reads TGTGCCAGCAGTTACCTGGGGGGTAAGGAGACCCAGTACTTC. Protein: CASSYLGGKETQYF.

The chain couples TRBV2 to TRBJ2-1, with 8 positions matching TRBD2. This CDR3 is built from 13 residues. Germline lookup yields CDR1 SNHLY and CDR2 FYNNEI. After removal of 6 bases from V and 5 bases from J, the junction contained 3 bases not matched to a gene. The CDR3 DNA is TGTGCCAGCAGGCGGGAGGTCAACAATGAGCAGTTCTTC. This codes for CASRREVNNEQFF.

The chain recombines TRBV5-1 with TRBJ2-1; D possibly corresponds to TRBD2 (8 bases). The V gene lost 3 bases and the J gene lost 2 bases, with 15 bases spanning the gap. CDR1 and CDR2 from the germline V gene are SGHRS and YFSETQ. The CDR3 length is 16 residues. The CDR3 DNA reads TGCGCCAGCAGCTGGACGGGAGGGGGCCCCTACAATGAGCAGTTCTTC. It specifies CASSWTGGGPYNEQFF.

This chain joins TRBV7-3 and TRBJ2-1, with D perhaps matching TRBD2 (6 bases). CDR1 and CDR2 (germline): SGHTA, FQGTGA. V was pared by 3 bases and J by 7 bases, with 10 bases between. This CDR3 has 13 residues. CDR3 sequence reads: CASSFTAGNEQFF. The DNA of the CDR3 is TGTGCCAGCAGCTTTACAGCGGGTAATGAGCAGTTCTTC.

V and J are TRBV3-1 (or the pseudogene TRBV3-2) and TRBJ1-1; 7 bases line up with TRBD1. The germline CDR1 and CDR2 sequences are LGHDT and YNNKEL (reference sequence). Losses at the gene ends were 5 bases for V and 3 bases for J; bases not matched to a gene: 9. CDR3 size: 15 residues. CDR3 sequence (DNA): TGTGCCAGCAGCTTCCCGGACAGGAGGTACACTGAAGCTTTCTTT. This codes for CASSFPDRRYTEAFF.

The rearrangement joins TRBV4-1 to TRBJ2-5; TRBD1 matches at 10 bases. The length of the CDR3 is 15 residues. Unmatched junction bases numbered 8, after V lost 5 bases and J lost 5 bases. CDR1 and CDR2 from the germline V gene are MGHRA and YSYEKL. In DNA form, the CDR3 reads TGCGCCAGCAGCATTTGGGACAGGGGCCGGGAGACCCAGTACTTC. Residues: CASSIWDRGRETQYF.

This chain joins TRBV6-1 and TRBJ2-1; 7 bases agree with TRBD2. From germline, CDR1 is MNHNS and CDR2 SASEGT. The CDR3 is 14 amino acids. The J segment lost 0 bases and the V segment lost 10 bases, leaving 6 bases of the junction unmatched. CDR3 residues: CATQRGDSYNEQFF. The CDR3 nucleotides are TGTGCCACCCAGCGGGGAGACTCCTACAATGAGCAGTTCTTC.

This chain joins TRBV7-5 and TRBJ1-4; TRBD1, as called in the table, went unchecked against the DNA. TRBV7-5 is given as a pseudogene. This CDR3 comprises 13 residues. The CDR3 region is CARSFCVRLCRFF. CDR3 DNA: TGTGCCAGAAGCTTTTGTGTCAGGCTTTGCCGCTTTTTT.

CDR3 in amino acids: CAWRGWDRKESGETQYF. The DNA for the CDR3 is TGTGCCTGGAGAGGCTGGGACAGAAAGGAGTCGGGAGAGACCCAGTACTTC. The genes are TRBV30 and TRBJ2-5; TRBD1 aligns across 7 bases. The CDR3 length is 17 residues. V trimming: 3 bases; J trimming: 4 bases; junction bases outside the gene matches: 17. The germline CDR1 and CDR2 sequences are GTSNPN and SVGIG (reference sequence). The full variable domain, rest sourced from reference TRBV30 and TRBJ2-5, is SQTIHQWPATLVQPVGSPLSLECTVEGTSNPNLYWYRQAAGRGLQLLFYSVGIGQISSEVPQNLSASRPQDRQFILSSKKLLLSDSGFYLCAWRGWDRKESGETQYFGPGTRLLVL.

This chain joins TRBV12-3 or TRBV12-4 and TRBJ1-5, with D possibly matching TRBD1 (6 bases). The V end was cut by 5 bases, the J end by 4 bases, with 6 bases between. The CDR3 is 12 residues long. As DNA, the CDR3 is TGTGCCAGCAGTGGGACAAATCAGCCCCAGCATTTT. This gives the protein CASSGTNQPQHF.

The chain employs TRBV30 and TRBJ2-1; 9 bases line up with TRBD2. The germline V gene encodes CDR1 GTSNPN and CDR2 SVGIG (reference sequence). The CDR3 extends over 15 amino acids. V lost 2 bases, J lost 6 bases, and 8 bases stayed unmatched. The DNA of the CDR3 is TGTGCCTGGAGTACTTCTAGCGGGACTCTCAATGAGCAGTTCTTC. As protein: CAWSTSSGTLNEQFF. The full variable domain, completed using reference TRBV30 and TRBJ2-1, is SQTIHQWPATLVQPVGSPLSLECTVEGTSNPNLYWYRQAAGRGLQLLFYSVGIGQISSEVPQNLSASRPQDRQFILSSKKLLLSDSGFYLCAWSTSSGTLNEQFFGPGTRLTVL.

The chain uses TRBV11-3 and TRBJ2-7; D possibly corresponds to TRBD1 (6 bases). Deletions cut 1 base from V and 0 bases from J, with 10 bases between. This CDR3 comprises 15 residues. Looked up from germline, CDR1 is SGHNT and CDR2 is YENEEA. Here the CDR3 DNA reads TGTGCCAGCAGCTTAGGAACAGGGCGCTCCTACGAGCAGTACTTC. Translated, it gives CASSLGTGRSYEQYF. The complete variable domain, with remaining parts taken from reference TRBV11-3 and TRBJ2-7, reads EAGVVQSPRYKIIEKKQPVAFWCNPISGHNTLYWYLQNLGQGPELLIRYENEEAVDDSQLPKDRFSAERLKGVDSTLKIQPAELGDSAVYLCASSLGTGRSYEQYFGPGTRLTVT.

This CDR3 is CASSPKVGEVEDTQYF. As DNA, the CDR3 is TGTGCCAGCAGCCCCAAGGTGGGAGAGGTCGAAGATACGCAGTATTTT. V gene TRBV9 combines with J gene TRBJ2-3; TRBD2 is a possible D gene (5 bases). The CDR3 length is 16 residues. CDR1 and CDR2 (germline): SGDLS, YYNGEE. Trimming stripped 4 bases from V and 5 bases from J, with 20 bases between.

This clone was seen a few times. The chain combines TRBV9 with TRBJ1-5, with a weak D call TRBD1 (6 bases). With 2 bases removed from V and 5 bases from J, the gap between germline ends came to 11 bases. The germline CDR1 and CDR2 sequences are SGDLS and YYNGEE. This CDR3 has 14 amino acids. CDR3 coding DNA: TGTGCCAGCAGCGTCCGGGGGGGGCATCAGCCCCAGCATTTT. This gives the protein CASSVRGGHQPQHF.

The V and J genes are TRBV5-4 and TRBJ1-2, with 10 bases that match TRBD1. The germline gives CDR1 SGHNT, CDR2 YYREEE (reference sequence). The CDR3 covers 15 residues. The V segment lost 3 bases and the J segment 4 bases; nucleotides outside the gene matches: 6. CDR3 nucleotide sequence: TGTGCCAGCAGCTACGACAGGGGGCGGGCCTATGGCTACACCTTC. Its protein is CASSYDRGRAYGYTF. Combining the CDR3 with reference TRBV5-4 and TRBJ1-2 gives the whole variable domain ETGVTQSPTHLIKTRGQQVTLRCSSQSGHNTVSWYQQALGQGPQFIFQYYREEENGRGNFPPRFSGLQFPNYSSELNVNALELDDSALYLCASSYDRGRAYGYTFGSGTRLTVV.

The gene calls are TRBV5-1 and TRBJ2-7; 8 positions agree with TRBD1. From germline, CDR1 is SGHRS and CDR2 YFSETQ. This CDR3 region has 15 residues. J was trimmed by 3 bases and V by 0 bases; bases with no gene match: 5. CDR3 in DNA: TGCGCCAGCAGCTTGGGCTGGACAGGGAACTACGAGCAGTACTTC. Translation gives CASSLGWTGNYEQYF.

The chain joins TRBV30 to TRBJ1-2, with D perhaps matching TRBD1 (6 bases). Germline CDR1 and CDR2: GTSNPN and SVGIG (reference sequence). Trimming took 3 bases from V and 6 from J, leaving 17 bases between them. The CDR3 length is 14 residues. The CDR3 bases are TGTGCCTGGAGCCACCGGGGGGCGACGAATGGCTACACCTTC. Residues: CAWSHRGATNGYTF. Together with reference TRBV30 and TRBJ1-2, the CDR3 gives the full variable domain: SQTIHQWPATLVQPVGSPLSLECTVEGTSNPNLYWYRQAAGRGLQLLFYSVGIGQISSEVPQNLSASRPQDRQFILSSKKLLLSDSGFYLCAWSHRGATNGYTFGSGTRLTVV.

V is TRBV6-5 and J is TRBJ2-7; D is ambiguous. The CDR3 runs to 12 residues. Trimming cost V 5 bases and J 0 bases, with 5 bases left between them. In germline, CDR1 is MNHEY, CDR2 SVGAGI. DNA for the CDR3: TGTGCCAGCAGTCCGAGCTCCTACGAGCAGTACTTC. This encodes CASSPSSYEQYF.